These T cell receptor beta chains were read from a single sample in a study of T cell changes during pregnancy in multiple sclerosis. The table came from immunoSEQ multiplex PCR; TCRdb's copy has only in-frame clones and leaves some out. The table has around 37,000 clones, approximately 90% seen once. This specimen consisted of CD8+ T cells from peripheral blood mononuclear cells, obtained before pregnancy. Receptors were obtained from a female donor with multiple sclerosis, enrolled in a pregnancy study. The CDR3 runs from the conserved cysteine through the conserved F or W. A D gene is named only where the DNA matches it firmly. Clone sizes are given selectively: once, few, many, or a class where the clone is expanded.

D gene: NA
V gene: TRBV5-1
J gene: TRBJ2-7
clone size: once
CDR3 DNA: TGCGCCAGCAGCTTGGAACCTATCCACGAGCAGTACTTC
CDR3 protein: CASSLEPIHEQYF

D gene: NA
V gene: TRBV19
J gene: TRBJ1-1
clone size: NA
CDR3 DNA: TGTGCCAGTAGTTCGAGGACGGAGGAAACGAACACTGAAGCTTTCTTT
CDR3 protein: CASSSRTEETNTEAFF

D gene: NA
V gene: TRBV4-1
J gene: TRBJ2-2
clone size: NA
CDR3 DNA: TGCGCCAGCAGCCAAATTTCACGCGCCGGGGAGCTGTTTTTT
CDR3 protein: CASSQISRAGELFF

D gene: NA
V gene: TRBV7-2
J gene: TRBJ2-7
clone size: once
CDR3 DNA: TGTGCCAGCAGCTTAAGGCGGGACTCCTACGAGCAGTACTTC
CDR3 protein: CASSLRRDSYEQYF

D gene: NA
V gene: TRBV19
J gene: TRBJ1-5
clone size: NA
CDR3 DNA: TGTGCCAGTACGAGGGCGGGTCAGCCCCAGCATTTT
CDR3 protein: CASTRAGQPQHF

D gene: TRBD2
V gene: TRBV2
J gene: TRBJ2-3
clone size: NA
CDR3 DNA: TGTGCCAGCAGTGAAGGGGACGGGACTAGCAAAACAGATACGCAGTATTTT
CDR3 protein: CASSEGDGTSKTDTQYF

D gene: NA
V gene: TRBV29-1
J gene: TRBJ1-1
clone size: NA
CDR3 DNA: TGCAGCGTTCCCTCATGGGGCAGGGAAGGGCCTGAAGCTTTCTTT
CDR3 protein: CSVPSWGREGPEAFF

D gene: NA
V gene: TRBV9
J gene: TRBJ1-1
clone size: NA
CDR3 DNA: TGTGCCAGCAGCCCTAGAGGCGGCAGGGCCACTGACACTGAAGCTTTCTTT
CDR3 protein: CASSPRGGRATDTEAFF

D gene: TRBD2
V gene: TRBV27
J gene: TRBJ2-1
clone size: NA
CDR3 DNA: TGTGCCAGCAGTTTAAGGACTAGCGGGAGGGCCCGCAACCGCTACAATGAGCAGTTCTTC
CDR3 protein: CASSLRTSGRARNRYNEQFF

D gene: NA
V gene: TRBV7-9
J gene: TRBJ2-1
clone size: NA
CDR3 DNA: TGTGCCAGCAGGTATATAGCCGGCAAGCAGTTCTTC
CDR3 protein: CASRYIAGKQFF

D gene: TRBD1
V gene: TRBV7-6
J gene: TRBJ2-3
clone size: NA
CDR3 DNA: TGTGCCAGCAGCTTAGACCCGGGACAGCGCACAGATACGCAGTATTTT
CDR3 protein: CASSLDPGQRTDTQYF

D gene: NA
V gene: TRBV5-1
J gene: TRBJ2-1
clone size: NA
CDR3 DNA: TGCGCCAGCAGCCCAGGGGGGAATGAGCAGTTCTTC
CDR3 protein: CASSPGGNEQFF

D gene: TRBD1
V gene: TRBV18
J gene: TRBJ1-6
clone size: few
CDR3 DNA: TGTGCCAGCTCACCCGGGACAGTTTATAATTCACCCCTCCACTTT
CDR3 protein: CASSPGTVYNSPLHF

D gene: NA
V gene: TRBV4-1
J gene: TRBJ1-1
clone size: NA
CDR3 DNA: TGCGCCAGCAGCCTTTGGACAGAGCACACTGAAGCTTTCTTT
CDR3 protein: CASSLWTEHTEAFF

D gene: NA
V gene: TRBV9
J gene: TRBJ1-5
clone size: NA
CDR3 DNA: TGTGCCAGCAGCGTAGGCCAGGGGACGCAGCCCCAGCATTTT
CDR3 protein: CASSVGQGTQPQHF

D gene: TRBD1
V gene: TRBV30
J gene: TRBJ1-4
clone size: NA
CDR3 DNA: TGTGCCTGGAGTCCGCGTCCCCGTTCGGACAGGGTCCAACTGTTTTTT
CDR3 protein: CAWSPRPRSDRVQLFF

D gene: TRBD1
V gene: TRBV30
J gene: TRBJ2-7
clone size: NA
CDR3 DNA: TGTGCCTGGAGTCAGGGGACAGGGGCCTACGAGCAGTACTTC
CDR3 protein: CAWSQGTGAYEQYF

D gene: TRBD1
V gene: TRBV28
J gene: TRBJ1-5
clone size: once
CDR3 DNA: TGTGCCAGCATTCCCCAAGGGGACAGGGGGCAGAGCGGCAATCAGCCCCAGCATTTT
CDR3 protein: CASIPQGDRGQSGNQPQHF

D gene: TRBD2
V gene: TRBV7-2
J gene: TRBJ2-7
clone size: NA
CDR3 DNA: TGTGCCAGCAGCTCTGTCTCTTTTAGCGGGGGCTACGAGCAGTACTTC
CDR3 protein: CASSSVSFSGGYEQYF

D gene: TRBD1
V gene: TRBV15
J gene: TRBJ1-5
clone size: NA
CDR3 DNA: TGTGCCACCAGCCTAGACAGGGGGAATCGCCAGCCCCAGCATTTT
CDR3 protein: CATSLDRGNRQPQHF